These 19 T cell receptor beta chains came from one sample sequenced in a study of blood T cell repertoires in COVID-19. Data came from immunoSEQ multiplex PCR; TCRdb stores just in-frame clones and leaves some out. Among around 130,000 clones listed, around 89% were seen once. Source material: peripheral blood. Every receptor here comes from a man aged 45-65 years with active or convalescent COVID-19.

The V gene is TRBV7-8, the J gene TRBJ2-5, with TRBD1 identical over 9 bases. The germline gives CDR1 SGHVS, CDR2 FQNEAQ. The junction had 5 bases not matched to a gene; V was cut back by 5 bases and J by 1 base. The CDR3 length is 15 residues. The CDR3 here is CASSNRGLAQETQYF. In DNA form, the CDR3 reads TGTGCCAGCAGCAACAGGGGGCTAGCCCAAGAGACCCAGTACTTC. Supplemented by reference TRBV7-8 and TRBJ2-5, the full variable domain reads GAGVSQSPRYKVAKRGQDVALRCDPISGHVSLFWYQQALGQGPEFLTYFQNEAQLDKSGLPSDRFFAERPEGSVSTLKIQRTQQEDSAVYLCASSNRGLAQETQYFGPGTRLLVL.

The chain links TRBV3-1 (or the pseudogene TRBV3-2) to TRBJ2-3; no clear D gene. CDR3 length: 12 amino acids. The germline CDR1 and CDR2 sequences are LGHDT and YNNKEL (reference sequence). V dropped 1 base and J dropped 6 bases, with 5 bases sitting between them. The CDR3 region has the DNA TGTGCCAGCAGCCAAGGAGCTGATACGCAGTATTTT. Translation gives CASSQGADTQYF.

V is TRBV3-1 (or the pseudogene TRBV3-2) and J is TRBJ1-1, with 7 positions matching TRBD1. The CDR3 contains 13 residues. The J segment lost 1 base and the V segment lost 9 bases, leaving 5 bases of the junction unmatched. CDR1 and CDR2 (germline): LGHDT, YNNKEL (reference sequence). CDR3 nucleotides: TGTGCCAGTCGGACAGGACCGAACACTGAAGCTTTCTTT. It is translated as CASRTGPNTEAFF.

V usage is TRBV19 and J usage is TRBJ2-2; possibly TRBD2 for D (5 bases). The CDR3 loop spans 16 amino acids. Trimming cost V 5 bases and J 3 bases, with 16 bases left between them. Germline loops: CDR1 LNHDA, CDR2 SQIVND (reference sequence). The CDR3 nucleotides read TGTGCCAGTAGTCCACCGCTTTTCGGGGACACCGGGGAGCTGTTTTTT. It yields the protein CASSPPLFGDTGELFF.

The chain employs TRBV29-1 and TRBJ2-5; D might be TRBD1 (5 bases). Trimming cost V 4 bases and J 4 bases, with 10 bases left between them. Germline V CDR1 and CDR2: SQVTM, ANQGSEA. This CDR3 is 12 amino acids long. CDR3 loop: CSVGQGIETQYF. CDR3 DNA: TGCAGCGTTGGCCAGGGAATAGAGACCCAGTACTTC.

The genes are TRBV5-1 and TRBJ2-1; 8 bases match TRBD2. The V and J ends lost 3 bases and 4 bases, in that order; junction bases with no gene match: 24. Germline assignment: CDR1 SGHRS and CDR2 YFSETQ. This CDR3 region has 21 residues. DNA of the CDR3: TGCGCCAGCAGCTCTCTCCCCGGGGGGGGGAACAAAAAAGGTGGGTACAATGAGCAGTTCTTC. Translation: CASSSLPGGGNKKGGYNEQFF.

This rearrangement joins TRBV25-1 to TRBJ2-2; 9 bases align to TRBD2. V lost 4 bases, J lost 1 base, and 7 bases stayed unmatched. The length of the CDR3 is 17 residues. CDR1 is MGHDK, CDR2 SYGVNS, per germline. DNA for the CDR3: TGTGCCAGCAGTGTCCGAGCGGGAGGAGTGAACACCGGGGAGCTGTTTTTT. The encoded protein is CASSVRAGGVNTGELFF.

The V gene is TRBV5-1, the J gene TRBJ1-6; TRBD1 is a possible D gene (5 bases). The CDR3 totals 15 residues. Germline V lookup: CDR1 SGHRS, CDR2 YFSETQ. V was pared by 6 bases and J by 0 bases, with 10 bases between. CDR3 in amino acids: CASTPDSSYNSPLHF. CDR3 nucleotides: TGCGCCAGCACTCCCGACAGCTCCTATAATTCACCCCTCCACTTT. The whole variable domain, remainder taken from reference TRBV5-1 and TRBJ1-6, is KAGVTQTPRYLIKTRGQQVTLSCSPISGHRSVSWYQQTPGQGLQFLFEYFSETQRNKGNFPGRFSGRQFSNSRSEMNVSTLELGDSALYLCASTPDSSYNSPLHFGNGTRLTVT.

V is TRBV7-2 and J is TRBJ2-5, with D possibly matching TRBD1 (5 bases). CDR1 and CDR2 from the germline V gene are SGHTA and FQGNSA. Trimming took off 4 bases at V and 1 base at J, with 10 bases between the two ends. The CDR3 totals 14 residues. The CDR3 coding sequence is TGTGCCAGCAGCTCCCGACAGACCCAAGAGACCCAGTACTTC. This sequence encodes CASSSRQTQETQYF.

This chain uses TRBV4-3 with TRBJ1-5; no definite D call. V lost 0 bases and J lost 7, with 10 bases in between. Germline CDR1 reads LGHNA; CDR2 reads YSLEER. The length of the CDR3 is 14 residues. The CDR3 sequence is CASSQDISVQPQHF. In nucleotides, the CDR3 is TGCGCCAGCAGCCAAGATATTTCGGTCCAGCCCCAGCATTTT.

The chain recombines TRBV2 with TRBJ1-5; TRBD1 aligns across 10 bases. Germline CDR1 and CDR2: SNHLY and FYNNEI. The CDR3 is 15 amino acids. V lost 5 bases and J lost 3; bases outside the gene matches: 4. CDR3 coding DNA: TGTGCCAGCAGTTGGGGACAGGGGTACAATCAGCCCCAGCATTTT. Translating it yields CASSWGQGYNQPQHF.

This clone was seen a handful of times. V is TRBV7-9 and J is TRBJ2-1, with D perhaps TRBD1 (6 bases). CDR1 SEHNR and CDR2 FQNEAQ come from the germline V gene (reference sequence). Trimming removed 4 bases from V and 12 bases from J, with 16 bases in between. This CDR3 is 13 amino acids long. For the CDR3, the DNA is TGTGCCAGCAGCTCGATAGATGGGACACTGCAGTTCTTC. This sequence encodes CASSSIDGTLQFF.

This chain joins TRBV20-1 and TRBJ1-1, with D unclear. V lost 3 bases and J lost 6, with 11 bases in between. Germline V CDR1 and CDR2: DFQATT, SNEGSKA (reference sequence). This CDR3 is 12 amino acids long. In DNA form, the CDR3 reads TGCAGTGCTAGTTTACCGGTGGCTGAAGCTTTCTTT. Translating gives CSASLPVAEAFF.

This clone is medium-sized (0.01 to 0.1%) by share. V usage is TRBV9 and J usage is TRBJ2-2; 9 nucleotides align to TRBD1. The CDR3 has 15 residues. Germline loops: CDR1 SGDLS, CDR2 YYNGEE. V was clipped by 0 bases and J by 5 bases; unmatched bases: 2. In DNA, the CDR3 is TGTGCCAGCAGCGTAGAGACAGGGGGAACCGGGGAGCTGTTTTTT. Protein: CASSVETGGTGELFF.

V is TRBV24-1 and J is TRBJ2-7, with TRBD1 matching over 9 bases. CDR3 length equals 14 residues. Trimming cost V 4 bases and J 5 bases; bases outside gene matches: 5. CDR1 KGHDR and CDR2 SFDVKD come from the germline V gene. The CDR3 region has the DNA TGTGCCACCAGTGAGACTGGGACAGGGCACGAGCAGTACTTC. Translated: CATSETGTGHEQYF.

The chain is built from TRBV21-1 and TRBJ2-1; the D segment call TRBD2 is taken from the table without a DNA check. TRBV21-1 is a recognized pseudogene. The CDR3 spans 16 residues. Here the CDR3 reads CASSERLAGGKNEQFF. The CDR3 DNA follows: TGTGCCAGCAGCGAACGACTAGCGGGGGGTAAAAATGAGCAGTTCTTC.

CDR3 amino acids: CASRRLAGGSAMKAYNEQFF. CDR3 nucleotides: TGTGCCAGCAGAAGACTAGCGGGAGGGTCAGCCATGAAAGCCTACAATGAGCAGTTCTTC. The rearrangement uses TRBV27 and TRBJ2-1; 14 bases are shared with TRBD2. The CDR3 has 20 amino acids. V dropped 6 bases and J dropped 2; count of bases not matched to a gene: 15. Germline CDR1 MNHEY, CDR2 SMNVEV (reference sequence).

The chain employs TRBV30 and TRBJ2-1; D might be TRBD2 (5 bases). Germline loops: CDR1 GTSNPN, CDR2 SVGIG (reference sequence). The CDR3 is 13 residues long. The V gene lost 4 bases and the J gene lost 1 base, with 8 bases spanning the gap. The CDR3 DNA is TGTGCCTGGACGACTAAGTCCTACAATGAGCAGTTCTTC. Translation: CAWTTKSYNEQFF.

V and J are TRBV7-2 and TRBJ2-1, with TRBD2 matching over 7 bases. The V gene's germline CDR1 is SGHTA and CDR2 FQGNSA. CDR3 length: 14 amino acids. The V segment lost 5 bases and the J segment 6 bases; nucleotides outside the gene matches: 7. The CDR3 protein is CASSPRLARNEQFF. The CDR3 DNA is TGTGCCAGCAGCCCCCGACTAGCCCGCAATGAGCAGTTCTTC.